These T cell receptor beta chains were read from a single sample in a study of T-cell memory formation after mild COVID-19. TCRdb reprocessed the 5' RACE reads with MiXCR, giving one entry per CDR3 protein. The sample gives under 600,000 distinct CDR3 sequences, about 20% of which show up once; 8.4% is in the top ten. Sequenced sample: PBMCs or a T cell subset sorted from them (not recorded which). The origin of the receptors is an adult woman who had mild COVID-19 (a few samples of this study predate the infection). Cell type and time point are not known. The CDR3 runs from the conserved cysteine through the conserved F or W. Fields, in order: J gene, clone size, CDR3 length, V gene, D gene, CDR3 protein, CDR3 DNA. The D gene is left open where the match is weak. Where a row states a size, it is once, few, many or the class of an expanded clone; other rows omit it.

TRBJ2-1,few,18,TRBV6-2/TRBV6-3,TRBD2,CASSYRVAGGLIYNEQFF,TGTGCCAGCAGTTACAGGGTAGCGGGAGGCCTCATCTACAATGAGCAGTTCTTC
TRBJ2-7,NA,14,TRBV5-1,NA,CASSLALERYEQYF,TGCGCCAGCAGCTTGGCCCTGGAAAGGTACGAGCAGTACTTC
TRBJ2-3,NA,14,TRBV20-1,NA,CSARDVGSPDTQYF,TGCAGTGCTAGAGATGTGGGGAGCCCCGATACGCAGTATTTT
TRBJ2-5,NA,13,TRBV6-5,NA,CATSSSYQETQYF,TGTGCCACCAGCTCGTCGTACCAAGAGACCCAGTACTTC